Below are 14 T cell receptor beta chains sequenced from a single sample in a study of blood T cell repertoires in COVID-19. Method: immunoSEQ multiplex PCR; TCRdb's copy keeps in-frame clones and lacks some. Of around 140,000 clones detected, approximately 87% appear once; the ten largest clones hold about two fifths. The sequenced sample consisted of peripheral blood. These receptors were collected from a human donor in a cohort sampled during active COVID-19.

The chain joins TRBV18 to TRBJ2-4, with TRBD2 identical over 9 bases. There are 15 residues in the CDR3. V was pared by 0 bases and J by 3 bases, with 0 bases of the junction left unmatched. Germline V gene lookup returns CDR1 KGHSH and CDR2 LQKENI. The CDR3 DNA follows: TGTGCCAGCTCACCACCAGCGGGGGGCAAAAACATTCAGTACTTC. This codes for CASSPPAGGKNIQYF.

This chain uses TRBV19 with TRBJ2-7; TRBD2 might be the D (5 bases). This CDR3 region has 14 residues. Trimming left V 4 bases short and J 1 base short, with 11 bases between. Germline V gene data show CDR1 as LNHDA and CDR2 as SQIVND (reference sequence). CDR3 sequence reads: CASSNFRGSYEQYF. In DNA form, the CDR3 reads TGTGCCAGTAGTAATTTCCGAGGGTCCTACGAGCAGTACTTC.

This chain links TRBV7-2 with TRBJ1-2; D ambiguous. Germline-derived CDR1 and CDR2 are SGHTA and FQGNSA. CDR3 length equals 15 residues. The V gene lost 0 bases and the J gene lost 0 bases, with 8 bases spanning the gap. The CDR3 loop reads CASSLARQPNYGYTF. The CDR3 bases are TGTGCCAGCAGCTTAGCGCGACAACCTAACTATGGCTACACCTTC. Drawing the rest from reference TRBV7-2 and TRBJ1-2, the complete variable domain is GAGVSQSPSNKVTEKGKDVELRCDPISGHTALYWYRQSLGQGLEFLIYFQGNSAPDKSGLPSDRFSAERTGGSVSTLTIQRTQQEDSAVYLCASSLARQPNYGYTFGSGTRLTVV.

The chain employs TRBV11-3 and TRBJ2-2, with 10 bases matching TRBD2. The length of the CDR3 is 17 residues. Germline CDR1 and CDR2: SGHNT and YENEEA. V lost 5 bases to trimming and J lost 1 base; unmatched junction nucleotides: 7. DNA for the CDR3: TGTGCCAGCAGCCCCTTTGGACTAGCGGAGAACACCGGGGAGCTGTTTTTT. Amino acid sequence: CASSPFGLAENTGELFF.

The J gene is TRBJ2-4, the V gene TRBV4-1; 7 bases match TRBD2. This CDR3 has 17 residues. CDR1 and CDR2 (germline): MGHRA, YSYEKL. J gave up 6 bases and V 5 bases, and 16 bases lay outside the gene matches. The CDR3: CASSSSASGVNGNIQYF. CDR3 coding DNA: TGCGCCAGCAGCTCCTCAGCCAGCGGGGTAAACGGAAACATTCAGTACTTC.

The J gene is TRBJ1-2, the V gene TRBV18, with D tentatively TRBD1 (6 bases). Trimming took off 2 bases at V and 0 bases at J, with 10 bases between the two ends. This CDR3 is built from 15 residues. Germline-derived CDR1 and CDR2 are KGHSH and LQKENI. As DNA, the CDR3 is TGTGCCAGCTCACCATCGACAGGCGCTAACTATGGCTACACCTTC. Protein: CASSPSTGANYGYTF.

The chain joins TRBV4-1 to TRBJ1-1; no reliable D call. The CDR3 extends over 11 amino acids. The germline gives CDR1 MGHRA, CDR2 YSYEKL. V lost 5 bases and J 10 bases, leaving 11 bases between the germline ends. The CDR3 sequence is CASSSLPGAFF. In DNA form, the CDR3 reads TGCGCCAGCAGCAGCCTACCTGGAGCTTTCTTT.

The gene calls are TRBV11-3 and TRBJ1-1, with 11 bases matching TRBD1. The germline gives CDR1 SGHNT, CDR2 YENEEA. The CDR3 loop spans 15 amino acids. After removal of 1 base from V and 2 bases from J, the junction contained 0 bases not matched to a gene. CDR3 loop: CASSLGTGGNTEAFF. CDR3 nucleotide sequence: TGTGCCAGCAGCTTAGGGACAGGGGGCAACACTGAAGCTTTCTTT.

This chain uses TRBV9 with TRBJ1-2; D call uncertain. Trimming shortened V by 5 bases and J by 3 bases, and 14 bases separated the two germline ends. CDR1 and CDR2 (germline): SGDLS, YYNGEE. The CDR3 has 14 residues. The DNA for the CDR3 is TGTGCCAGCAGTTATTCAGGAACAGACTATGGCTACACCTTC. This gives the protein CASSYSGTDYGYTF.

This chain links TRBV3-1 (or the pseudogene TRBV3-2) with TRBJ1-6; no reliable D call. The CDR3 spans 16 residues. CDR1 and CDR2 from the germline V gene are LGHDT and YNNKEL (reference sequence). Trimming shortened V by 0 bases and J by 11 bases, and 17 bases separated the two germline ends. As DNA, the CDR3 is TGTGCCAGCAGCCAAGAGGGGTGGCGGGCCTCGACACCCCTCCACTTT. As protein: CASSQEGWRASTPLHF.

As to this clone: A junction boundary mismatches the germline segment, possibly from a read error. The chain combines TRBV6-6 with TRBJ1-2; the D gene is possibly TRBD1 (5 bases). CDR3 length: 14 amino acids. Looked up from germline, CDR1 is MNHNY and CDR2 is SVGAGI (reference sequence). The CDR3 DNA is TGTGCTAGCAGCCTACTGGGGCAGAACTATGGCTACACCTTC. Encoded protein: CASSLLGQNYGYTF.

The chain uses TRBV6-5 and TRBJ2-5; D uncertain. Trimming cost V 2 bases and J 3 bases, with 16 bases left between them. The CDR3 totals 16 residues. The germline V gene encodes CDR1 MNHEY and CDR2 SVGAGI. The CDR3 loop is CASSYDEARQKETQYF. The DNA for the CDR3 is TGTGCCAGCAGTTACGATGAGGCTAGGCAAAAAGAGACCCAGTACTTC.

Here the CDR3 DNA reads TGTGCCAGCAGCCAGGGACAGGGGGCGGTTGGGGCCAACGTCCTGACTTTC. It specifies CASSQGQGAVGANVLTF. The chain recombines TRBV4-2 with TRBJ2-6; 12 bases line up with TRBD1. Germline V gene lookup returns CDR1 LGHNA and CDR2 YNFKEQ. The CDR3 extends over 17 amino acids. The V and J ends lost 3 bases and 3 bases, in that order; junction bases with no gene match: 3.

The rearrangement links TRBV7-3 to TRBJ2-5; D uncertain. V lost 5 bases to trimming and J lost 5 bases, with 15 bases between them. The CDR3 has 14 residues. Per germline, CDR1 SGHTA and CDR2 FQGTGA. Written as DNA, the CDR3 is TGTGCCAGCAGCCCAACGAACGTCGCGGAGACCCAGTACTTC. Translation: CASSPTNVAETQYF.